This T cell receptor (beta chain) was profiled in a study of shared clonotypes between healthy human individuals. There were no recent acute infections or vaccinations among the donors, who were healthy HIV-negative adults. Only one count was recorded for this clone. The CDR3 consists of 15 residues. Germline V CDR1 and CDR2: SEHNR, FQNEAQ (reference sequence). V shed 5 bases, J shed 8 bases, and the junction held 6 bases outside the gene matches. The protocol was immunoSEQ multiplex PCR, while the TCRdb copy is restricted to in-frame clones and leaves out a portion. The table lists about 510,000 clones, nearly 80% of them singletons.

The genes are TRBV7-9 and TRBJ2-1, with 13 bases matching TRBD2. The TCR was taken from a woman in her 40s in good health. Some clones in this sample may be carry-over from other donors' samples. Source material: PBMCs. In nucleotides, the CDR3 is TGTGCCAGCAGCACCGGGACTAGCGGGATTGATGAGCAGTTCTTC. It yields the protein CASSTGTSGIDEQFF.